The clone carrying this T cell receptor beta chain showed up just a few times. Its target is unknown. Every bit of the isolated RNA underwent reverse transcription, so sequencing read expressed TCRB transcripts. Libraries were prepared by immunoSEQ multiplex PCR; TCRdb keeps only in-frame clonotypes and omits some of them. The data show 350,000 to 450,000 clones, roughly 13% seen once. The sample is drawn from a study of beta chain features in type 1 diabetes. Regarding the study as a whole: Whether HLA type affects TCRB rearrangement stayed undetermined in the present work.

This CDR3 contains 12 residues. The germline CDR1 and CDR2 sequences are MNHEY and SVGAGI. V shed 7 bases and J shed 10 bases, with 16 bases lying between them. Sequencing input: naive CD4+ T cells from blood. The chain joins TRBV6-5 to TRBJ1-1; maybe TRBD1 (6 bases). This TCR came from a man aged 25-40 years in good health. This CDR3 is CASTDTGFPAFF. In DNA form, the CDR3 reads TGTGCCAGCACCGATACAGGGTTCCCAGCTTTCTTT.